The following is a T cell receptor beta chain sequence with its context. There is no known antigen for this receptor. No base quality values were provided; no much bigger clone lies one nucleotide off. Receptor libraries were prepared by RT-PCR. The instrument given in TCRdb is Illumina HiSeq 2500. TCRdb reanalyzed the raw reads on its own, using fastp at Q25 for trimming and MiXCR for clone calling, and kept in-frame beta chains. CDR3 protein duplicates are merged, each entry listing the most common genes and DNA. This sample gives about 580,000 distinct CDR3 sequences in total; 14% of them show up just once. Jointly, the top ten make up approximately 10% of the sample. This sample was taken from a study of response to subunit inactivated influenza vaccine (dated by TCRdb to 2016 to 2019). About the study as a whole: Deep quantitative profiling of the T cell receptor repertoire was used in the study to follow responses to a trivalent subunit inactivated influenza vaccine. Study-wide conclusions, independent of this receptor: According to the authors, only a limited number of new T cells may be recruited by each seasonal influenza vaccination.

The CDR3 sequence holds 13 residues, the cysteine and phenylalanine included. Here the CDR3 DNA is all that survives: 39 bases in frame from base 1. Trimming at the junction amounts to 3 bases on V and 6 bases on J, and the germline ends lie 14 bases apart. From a lookup of the germline V gene (reference sequence), CDR1 and CDR2 are DFQATT and SNEGSKA. The V and J genes are TRBV20-1 and TRBJ1-1; the D gene is perhaps TRBD1, from 6 matching bases. This TCR was recovered from a man between 45 and 60 years old who received an inactivated influenza vaccine. Donor details come from another sample of the same person, matched by shared clones. The source was PBMCs from blood, collected about 12 days after vaccination. The bases read TGCAGTGCTAGTGAAGGGAGGGGGTCTGAAGCTTTCTTT. The resulting protein is CSASEGRGSEAFF.